What follows are 3 T cell receptor beta chains derived from one specimen sequenced in a study of cytomegalovirus exposure and HLA in healthy donors. Vbeta (60) and Jbeta (13) primers were used in the PCR. Generated by immunoSEQ multiplex PCR, the TCRdb table keeps only in-frame clones and is missing some. The repertoire consists of approximately 160,000 clones, with just over 75% occurring once and the leading ten covering about 1.4%. Sequences were obtained from PBMCs. The receptors come from a woman under 40 in good health and CMV-seropositive.

J is TRBJ2-1 and V is TRBV4-1; D perhaps matches TRBD2 (6 bases). Germline-derived CDR1 and CDR2 are MGHRA and YSYEKL. This CDR3 region has 13 residues. V was cut by 3 bases and J by 14 bases, with 17 bases left in between. CDR3: CASSHDPDTGEFF. CDR3 bases: TGCGCCAGCAGCCACGACCCCGACACGGGGGAGTTCTTC.

The chain couples TRBV11-3 to TRBJ2-1; 7 nucleotides line up with TRBD1. CDR1 is SGHNT, CDR2 YENEEA, per germline. This CDR3 region has 13 residues. The ends lost 1 base at V and 10 bases at J; junction bases unmatched: 4. CDR3 sequence: CASSLARQGEQFF. The CDR3 coding sequence is TGTGCCAGCAGCTTAGCCCGACAGGGAGAGCAGTTCTTC.

The chain is built from TRBV12-5 and TRBJ1-4, with TRBD1 matching over 8 bases. The CDR3 covers 15 residues. The germline V gene encodes CDR1 LGHNT and CDR2 FRNRAP. J was trimmed by 8 bases and V by 4 bases; bases with no gene match: 9. This chain's CDR3 is CASGSVQGAREKLFF. For the CDR3, the DNA is TGTGCTAGTGGTTCCGTCCAGGGGGCGAGGGAAAAACTGTTTTTT.